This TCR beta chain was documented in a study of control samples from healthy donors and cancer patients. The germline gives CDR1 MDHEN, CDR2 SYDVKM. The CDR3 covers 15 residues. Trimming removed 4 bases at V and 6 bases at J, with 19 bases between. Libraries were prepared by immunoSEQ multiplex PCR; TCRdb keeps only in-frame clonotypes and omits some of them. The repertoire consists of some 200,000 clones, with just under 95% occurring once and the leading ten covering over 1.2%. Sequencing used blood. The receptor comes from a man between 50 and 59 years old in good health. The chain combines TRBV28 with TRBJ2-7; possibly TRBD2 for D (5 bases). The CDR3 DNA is TGTGCCAGCAGTTCCTTCCTCACTAGAGGACCCGAGCAGTACGTC. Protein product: CASSSFLTRGPEQYV.